The 24 T cell receptor beta chains reported below all come from one sample, sequenced in a study of vaccination effects on CD4 cells after COVID-19. An approximately ten-day culture period preceded the isolation of CD4+ T cells. Participants were given two doses of BNT162b2 or mRNA-1273 vaccine. No antigens are known for them. Repertoires were generated with immunoSEQ multiplex PCR, while TCRdb's copy carries only in-frame clones and drops some. The sample contains fewer than 75,000 clones, nearly 80% of which appear only once. The material was CD4+ T cells from PBMCs cultured without peptide, obtained after COVID-19 vaccination. The receptor source for this set is a human donor who received a COVID-19 vaccine.

V usage is TRBV30 and J usage is TRBJ1-5; a possible D gene is TRBD1 (5 bases). This CDR3 has 14 amino acids. V lost 2 bases and J lost 2, with 10 bases in between. Per germline, CDR1 GTSNPN and CDR2 SVGIG (reference sequence). Here the CDR3 DNA reads TGTGCCTGGAGTACGCCGACAGGCAATCAGCCCCAGCATTTT. Its protein product is CAWSTPTGNQPQHF.

The chain couples TRBV5-1 to TRBJ1-2; the D gene is possibly TRBD1 (6 bases). This CDR3 region has 13 residues. The germline V gene encodes CDR1 SGHRS and CDR2 YFSETQ. The ends were cut back, 4 bases at V and 7 bases at J, with 14 bases in the middle. The CDR3 DNA reads as TGCGCCAGCAGCCCGATGACAGGCGGTGGCTACACCTTC. Its translation: CASSPMTGGGYTF.

The V call is TRBV28, the J call TRBJ2-7, with 13 bases that match TRBD2. Per germline, CDR1 MDHEN and CDR2 SYDVKM. V dropped 5 bases and J dropped 6; count of bases not matched to a gene: 7. The CDR3 is 15 residues long. CDR3 residues: CASSTPGLAGSEQYF. The CDR3 DNA reads as TGTGCCAGCAGTACCCCGGGACTAGCGGGAAGCGAGCAGTACTTC. Together with reference TRBV28 and TRBJ2-7, the CDR3 gives the full variable domain: DVKVTQSSRYLVKRTGEKVFLECVQDMDHENMFWYRQDPGLGLRLIYFSYDVKMKEKGDIPEGYSVSREKKERFSLILESASTNQTSMYLCASSTPGLAGSEQYFGPGTRLTVT.

This chain joins TRBV29-1 and TRBJ2-7; 16 positions match TRBD2. V shed 6 bases and J 1 base; nucleotides not matched to a gene: 6. This CDR3 is built from 16 residues. CDR1 is SQVTM, CDR2 ANQGSEA, per germline. The chain's CDR3 is CSVSGLAGGRSYEQYF. In DNA form, the CDR3 reads TGCAGCGTGTCGGGACTAGCGGGAGGGAGGTCCTACGAGCAGTACTTC.

The chain has TRBV6-4 and TRBJ1-2; 11 bases fit TRBD1. V shed 2 bases, J shed 8 bases, and the junction held 7 bases outside the gene matches. CDR3 length equals 15 residues. Germline-derived CDR1 and CDR2 are MRHNA and SNTAGT. CDR3 residues: CASSDPGQGAIGYTF. The DNA of the CDR3 is TGTGCCAGCAGTGACCCCGGACAGGGGGCGATCGGCTACACCTTC.

To note about this clone: Different DNA sequences within this sample yield the same CDR3. This chain links TRBV7-2 with TRBJ1-2, with 7 bases that match TRBD1. Germline CDR1 is SGHTA and CDR2 is FQGNSA. CDR3 length: 15 amino acids. Unmatched junction bases numbered 8, after V lost 5 bases and J lost 2 bases. The CDR3 here is CASSPPQGRNYGYTF. Here the CDR3 DNA reads TGTGCCAGCAGCCCTCCACAGGGGCGGAACTATGGCTACACCTTC.

Only a few counts were recorded for this clone. Other nucleotide sequences from this sample produce the same CDR3. The CDR3 reads CASSTNYGYTF. In DNA, the CDR3 is TGTGCCAGCAGTACCAACTATGGCTACACCTTC. This chain connects TRBV6-6 to TRBJ1-2; D call uncertain. CDR3 length equals 11 residues. V was trimmed by 5 bases and J by 2 bases, leaving 3 bases between them. CDR1 MNHNY and CDR2 SVGAGI come from the germline V gene (reference sequence).

This chain connects TRBV5-1 to TRBJ2-5; D is possibly TRBD2 (7 bases). Trimming pared 4 bases from V and 5 bases from J, leaving 12 bases between. Germline CDR1 SGHRS, CDR2 YFSETQ. This CDR3 spans 13 amino acids. The chain's CDR3 is CASSARGGETQYF. CDR3 bases: TGCGCCAGCAGCGCCAGGGGAGGGGAGACCCAGTACTTC.

J is TRBJ2-3 and V is TRBV19, with 8 bases matching TRBD2. The CDR3 spans 15 residues. V dropped 9 bases and J dropped 0; count of bases not matched to a gene: 8. The germline V gene has CDR1 LNHDA and CDR2 SQIVND (reference sequence). The CDR3 sequence is CASLPSGLSTDTQYF. DNA of the CDR3: TGTGCCAGCCTGCCTAGCGGGCTAAGCACAGATACGCAGTATTTT.

The V gene is TRBV24-1, the J gene TRBJ2-5; D possibly matches TRBD1 or TRBD2 (6 bases each). Per the germline V gene, CDR1 is KGHDR and CDR2 is SFDVKD. V shed 3 bases and J shed 3 bases, with 13 bases lying between them. This CDR3 comprises 15 residues. CDR3 DNA: TGTGCCACCAGTGATAGCGGGCAGGGGAAAGAGACCCAGTACTTC. It specifies CATSDSGQGKETQYF.

V gene TRBV19 combines with J gene TRBJ1-2; the D is unclear. This CDR3 contains 15 residues. Deletions cut 2 bases from V and 7 bases from J, with 17 bases between. Germline-derived CDR1 and CDR2 are LNHDA and SQIVND (reference sequence). The CDR3 DNA reads as TGTGCCAGTAGTATATTGTTCGAGGATATCGGTGGCTACACCTTC. It encodes CASSILFEDIGGYTF.

V gene TRBV28 combines with J gene TRBJ1-6; D is ambiguous. CDR3 size: 16 residues. Trimming stripped 1 base from V and 0 bases from J, with 7 bases between. From germline, CDR1 is MDHEN and CDR2 SYDVKM. CDR3 sequence: CASSLLEGSYNSPLHF. The CDR3 nucleotides read TGTGCCAGCAGTTTATTGGAGGGCTCCTATAATTCACCCCTCCACTTT.

The chain carries TRBV6-5 and TRBJ1-5; weak D call: TRBD1 (6 bases). Germline CDR1 and CDR2: MNHEY and SVGAGI. This CDR3 region has 15 residues. The ends were cut back, 7 bases at V and 3 bases at J, with 16 bases in the middle. CDR3 sequence reads: CASTWDTRVNQPQHF. DNA for the CDR3: TGTGCCAGCACCTGGGACACCCGAGTCAATCAGCCCCAGCATTTT.

CDR3 loop: CASSPDRIYGYTF. CDR3 DNA: TGTGCCAGCTCACCAGACAGAATCTATGGCTACACCTTC. V usage is TRBV18 and J usage is TRBJ1-2, with D possibly TRBD1 on 5 matching bases. CDR1 and CDR2 (germline): KGHSH, LQKENI. There are 13 residues in the CDR3. V was cut by 2 bases and J by 4 bases, with 8 bases left in between. Full variable domain (outside the CDR3, taken from reference TRBV18 and TRBJ1-2): NAGVMQNPRHLVRRRGQEARLRCSPMKGHSHVYWYRQLPEEGLKFMVYLQKENIIDESGMPKERFSAEFPKEGPSILRIQQVVRGDSAAYFCASSPDRIYGYTFGSGTRLTVV.

V gene TRBV11-2 combines with J gene TRBJ1-2, with 9 bases identical to TRBD1. The V gene end was trimmed by 5 bases and the J gene end by 5 bases; junction bases not matched to a gene: 6. The CDR3 is 14 amino acids. Germline-derived CDR1 and CDR2 are SGHAT and FQNNGV. CDR3 sequence: CASSITGGGYGYTF. In DNA form, the CDR3 reads TGTGCCAGCAGCATAACAGGGGGCGGGTATGGCTACACCTTC.

The chain links TRBV3-1 (or the pseudogene TRBV3-2) to TRBJ2-7; D call uncertain. Germline values: CDR1 LGHDT, CDR2 YNNKEL (reference sequence). The CDR3 contains 14 residues. Trimming cost V 1 base and J 0 bases, with 7 bases left between them. The CDR3 DNA sequence: TGTGCCAGCAGCCAAGGGACCACCTCCTACGAGCAGTACTTC. It encodes CASSQGTTSYEQYF.

The rearrangement links TRBV9 to TRBJ1-6, with TRBD1 identical over 8 bases. Germline CDR1 reads SGDLS; CDR2 reads YYNGEE. The CDR3 is 14 residues long. The V and J ends lost 5 bases and 5 bases, in that order; junction bases with no gene match: 3. The CDR3 region is CASRDRADNSPLHF. The CDR3 DNA follows: TGTGCCAGCAGGGACAGGGCCGATAATTCACCCCTCCACTTT.

The chain employs TRBV27 and TRBJ2-1; D unresolved. Germline-derived CDR1 and CDR2 are MNHEY and SMNVEV (reference sequence). Trimming removed 3 bases at V and 9 bases at J, with 12 bases between. This CDR3 comprises 13 residues. The CDR3 spells CASSFTMAGEQFF. The CDR3 bases are TGTGCCAGCAGTTTCACTATGGCCGGTGAGCAGTTCTTC.

The chain has TRBV5-6 and TRBJ2-7; D gene ambiguous. CDR3 length: 17 residues. In germline, CDR1 is SGHDT, CDR2 YYEEEE. The ends were cut back, 2 bases at V and 0 bases at J, with 18 bases in the middle. CDR3 bases: TGTGCCAGCAGCTTCGGGTTCTCGGGCAGAAGCTCCTACGAGCAGTACTTC. Translated, it gives CASSFGFSGRSSYEQYF.

This sequence joins TRBV11-3 and TRBJ2-2; D perhaps matches TRBD2 (5 bases). V shed 5 bases and J shed 9 bases, with 13 bases lying between them. Looked up from germline, CDR1 is SGHNT and CDR2 is YENEEA. This CDR3 comprises 13 residues. CDR3: CASSPEGQRELFF. In DNA form, the CDR3 reads TGTGCCAGCAGCCCAGAGGGCCAACGGGAGCTGTTTTTT.

This sequence joins TRBV5-4 and TRBJ2-7; 13 bases align to TRBD2. V was pared by 4 bases and J by 4 bases, with 11 bases of the junction left unmatched. This CDR3 spans 17 amino acids. The V gene's germline CDR1 is SGHNT and CDR2 YYREEE (reference sequence). This chain's CDR3 is CASSPVPGLAGTYEQYF. CDR3 DNA sequence: TGTGCCAGCAGCCCAGTTCCGGGACTAGCGGGGACATACGAGCAGTACTTC. The full variable domain, completed using reference TRBV5-4 and TRBJ2-7, is ETGVTQSPTHLIKTRGQQVTLRCSSQSGHNTVSWYQQALGQGPQFIFQYYREEENGRGNFPPRFSGLQFPNYSSELNVNALELDDSALYLCASSPVPGLAGTYEQYFGPGTRLTVT.

The V and J genes are TRBV7-2 and TRBJ2-2; D remains unclear. CDR3 length: 14 amino acids. The V end was cut by 1 base, the J end by 2 bases, with 5 bases between. Germline values: CDR1 SGHTA, CDR2 FQGNSA. CDR3 protein: CASSLEHNTGELFF. The CDR3 DNA reads TGTGCCAGCAGCTTAGAACACAACACCGGGGAGCTGTTTTTT. The full variable domain, with the rest looked up from reference TRBV7-2 and TRBJ2-2, is GAGVSQSPSNKVTEKGKDVELRCDPISGHTALYWYRQSLGQGLEFLIYFQGNSAPDKSGLPSDRFSAERTGGSVSTLTIQRTQQEDSAVYLCASSLEHNTGELFFGEGSRLTVL.

This sequence joins TRBV3-1 (or the pseudogene TRBV3-2) and TRBJ1-1; 9 nucleotides match TRBD1. The CDR3 runs to 14 residues. Germline V lookup: CDR1 LGHDT, CDR2 YNNKEL (reference sequence). V lost 4 bases, J lost 4 bases, and 4 bases stayed unmatched. CDR3 region: CASSPGQGSTEAFF. CDR3 DNA sequence: TGTGCCAGCAGCCCGGGACAGGGAAGCACTGAAGCTTTCTTT.

V gene TRBV5-1 combines with J gene TRBJ1-3; 8 nucleotides line up with TRBD1. The CDR3 has 17 residues. Germline V CDR1 and CDR2: SGHRS, YFSETQ. Unmatched junction bases numbered 9, after V lost 3 bases and J lost 1 base. The CDR3 DNA reads TGCGCCAGCAGCTCGGTTATTACAGGGGGATCTGGAAACACCATATATTTT. It specifies CASSSVITGGSGNTIYF.